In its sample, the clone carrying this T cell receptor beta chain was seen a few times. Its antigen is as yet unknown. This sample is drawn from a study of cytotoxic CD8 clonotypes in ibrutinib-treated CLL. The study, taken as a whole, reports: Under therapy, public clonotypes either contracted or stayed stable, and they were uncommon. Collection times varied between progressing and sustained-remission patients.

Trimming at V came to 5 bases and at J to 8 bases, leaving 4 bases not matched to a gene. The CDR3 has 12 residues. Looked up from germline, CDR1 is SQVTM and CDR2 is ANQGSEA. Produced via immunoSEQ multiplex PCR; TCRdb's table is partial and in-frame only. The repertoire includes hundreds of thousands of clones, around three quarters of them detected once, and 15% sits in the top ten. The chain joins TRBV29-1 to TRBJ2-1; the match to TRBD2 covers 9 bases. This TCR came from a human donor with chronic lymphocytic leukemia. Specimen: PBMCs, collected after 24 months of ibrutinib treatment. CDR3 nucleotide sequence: TGCAGCGTTAATAGCGGGAGTGATGAGCAGTTCTTC. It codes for CSVNSGSDEQFF.